This note documents a single T cell receptor beta chain sequence. The entry originates in a study of blood T cell repertoires in COVID-19. Trimming took off 6 bases at V and 6 bases at J, with 15 bases between the two ends. The CDR3 runs 14 residues. Germline CDR1 reads MNHEY; CDR2 reads SVGAGI. Authors' data handling: Reference gene primer amplification gave nucleated cell count estimates. The assay was immunoSEQ multiplex PCR, and TCRdb's table has in-frame clones only and misses some. V and J calls and clone size are copied from that table; D and trimming were computed from the DNA. The sample contains 180,000 or so clones, 70% to 90% of which appear only once.

This chain connects TRBV6-5 to TRBJ1-5; D possibly corresponds to TRBD1 (5 bases). The sample was peripheral blood. This TCR was sampled from a man in his forties with active or convalescent COVID-19. The CDR3 is CASRPRGLGQPQHF. CDR3 sequence (DNA): TGTGCCAGCAGACCTAGGGGTTTGGGTCAGCCCCAGCATTTT.